These 6 T cell receptor beta chains originate from one sample sequenced in a study of blood T cell repertoires in COVID-19. Profiled with immunoSEQ multiplex PCR; TCRdb holds only in-frame clones, not every one. This table holds under 450,000 clones, around 87% found once. Material for sequencing was PBMCs or T cells enriched from blood (not recorded which). The receptor source for this set is a man younger than 45 who had recovered from COVID-19.

The V call is TRBV9, the J call TRBJ2-7, with 7 bases matching TRBD1. There are 15 residues in the CDR3. Germline V CDR1 and CDR2: SGDLS, YYNGEE. V lost 4 bases and J lost 1; bases outside the gene matches: 8. CDR3 sequence reads: CASSPRTGVSYEQYF. For the CDR3, the DNA is TGTGCCAGCAGCCCTCGGACAGGTGTTTCCTACGAGCAGTACTTC.

This chain uses TRBV21-1 with TRBJ2-7; TRBD2, the table's D call, was not compared with the DNA. TRBV21-1 is noted as a pseudogene. The CDR3 length is 14 residues. The DNA of the CDR3 is TGTGCCAGCAGCCTCCGAGGCGGGTCCCACGAGCAGTACTTC. It codes for CASSLRGGSHEQYF.

This chain connects TRBV5-6 to TRBJ2-7; TRBD1 matches at 8 bases. The CDR3 consists of 13 residues. Germline assignment: CDR1 SGHDT and CDR2 YYEEEE. Trimming removed 3 bases from V and 3 bases from J; junction bases left unmatched: 2. In DNA form, the CDR3 reads TGTGCCAGCAGCTCCGGGACAGGCTACGAGCAGTACTTC. The encoded protein is CASSSGTGYEQYF.

The chain combines TRBV10-3 with TRBJ1-2; D is possibly TRBD1 (5 bases). V was trimmed by 8 bases and J by 1 base, leaving 8 bases between them. This CDR3 comprises 12 residues. Germline assignment: CDR1 ENHRY and CDR2 SYGVKD. CDR3 region: CAIADSNYGYTF. For the CDR3, the DNA is TGTGCCATCGCCGACAGTAACTATGGCTACACCTTC.

This chain connects TRBV7-2 to TRBJ1-2; no clear D gene. V lost 2 bases and J 10 bases, leaving 11 bases between the germline ends. From germline, CDR1 is SGHTA and CDR2 FQGNSA. The CDR3 has 12 residues. The chain's CDR3 is CASSLSPLSYTF. In nucleotides, the CDR3 is TGTGCCAGCAGCTTAAGCCCACTGTCCTACACCTTC. The whole variable domain, remainder taken from reference TRBV7-2 and TRBJ1-2, is GAGVSQSPSNKVTEKGKDVELRCDPISGHTALYWYRQSLGQGLEFLIYFQGNSAPDKSGLPSDRFSAERTGGSVSTLTIQRTQQEDSAVYLCASSLSPLSYTFGSGTRLTVV.

V and J are TRBV5-6 and TRBJ1-2; 8 positions match TRBD1. The CDR3 extends over 14 amino acids. V shed 3 bases and J 8 bases; nucleotides not matched to a gene: 9. The germline CDR1 and CDR2 sequences are SGHDT and YYEEEE. The DNA for the CDR3 is TGTGCCAGCAGCTGGGGACAGGTCCCTTTAGGCTACACCTTC. Its protein is CASSWGQVPLGYTF.